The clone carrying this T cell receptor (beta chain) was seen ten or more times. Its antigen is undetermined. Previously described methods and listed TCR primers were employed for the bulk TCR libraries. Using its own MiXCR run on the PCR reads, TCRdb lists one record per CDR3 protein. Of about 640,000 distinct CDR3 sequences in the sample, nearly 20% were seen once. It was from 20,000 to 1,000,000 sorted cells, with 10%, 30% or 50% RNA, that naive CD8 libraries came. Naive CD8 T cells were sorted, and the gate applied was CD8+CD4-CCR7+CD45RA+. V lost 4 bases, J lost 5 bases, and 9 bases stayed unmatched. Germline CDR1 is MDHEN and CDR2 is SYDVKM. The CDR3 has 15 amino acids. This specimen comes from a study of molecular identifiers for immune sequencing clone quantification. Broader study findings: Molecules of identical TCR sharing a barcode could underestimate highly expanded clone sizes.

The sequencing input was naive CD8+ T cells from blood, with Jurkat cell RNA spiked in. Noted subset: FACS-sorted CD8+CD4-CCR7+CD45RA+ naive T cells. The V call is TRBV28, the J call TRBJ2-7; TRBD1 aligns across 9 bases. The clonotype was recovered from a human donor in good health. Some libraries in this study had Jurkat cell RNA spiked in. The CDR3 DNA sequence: TGTGCCAGCAGTTCCCCGGGGACAGGGATAGACGAGCAGTACTTC. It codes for CASSSPGTGIDEQYF.